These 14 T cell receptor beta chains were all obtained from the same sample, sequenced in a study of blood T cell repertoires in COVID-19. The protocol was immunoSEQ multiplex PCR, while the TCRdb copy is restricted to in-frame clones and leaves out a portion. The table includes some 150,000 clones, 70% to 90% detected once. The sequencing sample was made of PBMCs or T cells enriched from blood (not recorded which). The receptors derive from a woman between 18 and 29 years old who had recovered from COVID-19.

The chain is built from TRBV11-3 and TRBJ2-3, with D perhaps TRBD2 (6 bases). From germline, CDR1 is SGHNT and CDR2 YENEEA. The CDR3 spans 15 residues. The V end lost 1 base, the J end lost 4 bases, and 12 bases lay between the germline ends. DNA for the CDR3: TGTGCCAGCAGCTTAGCGGGAGCTGAGTCAGATACGCAGTATTTT. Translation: CASSLAGAESDTQYF.

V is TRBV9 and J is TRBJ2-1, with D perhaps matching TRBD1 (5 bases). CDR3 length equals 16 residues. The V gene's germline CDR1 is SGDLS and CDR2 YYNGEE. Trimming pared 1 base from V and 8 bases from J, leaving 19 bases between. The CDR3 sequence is CASSVPQGVLLDEQFF. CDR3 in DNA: TGTGCCAGCAGCGTACCCCAGGGTGTTCTTTTGGATGAGCAGTTCTTC.

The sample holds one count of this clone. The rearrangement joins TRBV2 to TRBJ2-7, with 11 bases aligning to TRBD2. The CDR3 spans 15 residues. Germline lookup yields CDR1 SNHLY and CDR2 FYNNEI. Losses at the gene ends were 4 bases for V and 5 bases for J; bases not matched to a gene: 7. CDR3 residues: CASSGPTSGSDEQYF. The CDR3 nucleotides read TGTGCCAGCAGTGGCCCTACTAGCGGGAGCGACGAGCAGTACTTC.

CDR3 amino acids: CASSSRLAGLKYNEQFF. The CDR3, as DNA: TGTGCCAGTAGTTCCCGTCTAGCGGGACTGAAATACAATGAGCAGTTCTTC. The rearrangement joins TRBV19 to TRBJ2-1, with TRBD2 matching 9 bases. The CDR3 contains 17 residues. CDR1 LNHDA and CDR2 SQIVND come from the germline V gene (reference sequence). With 5 bases clipped from V and 4 bases from J, the junction kept 12 bases outside the gene matches.

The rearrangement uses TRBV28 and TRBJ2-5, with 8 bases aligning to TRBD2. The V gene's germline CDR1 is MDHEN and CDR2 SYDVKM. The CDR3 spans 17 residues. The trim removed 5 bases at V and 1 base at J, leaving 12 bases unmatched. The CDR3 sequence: CASSPRGAGASQETQYF. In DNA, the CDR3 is TGTGCCAGCAGTCCCCGGGGAGCGGGAGCCTCCCAAGAGACCCAGTACTTC.

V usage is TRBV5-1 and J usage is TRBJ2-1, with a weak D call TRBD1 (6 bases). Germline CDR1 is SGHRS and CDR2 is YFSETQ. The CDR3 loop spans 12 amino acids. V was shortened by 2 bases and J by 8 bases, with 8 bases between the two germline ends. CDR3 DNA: TGCGCCAGCAGCTTACAGGGCTATGAGCAGTTCTTC. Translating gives CASSLQGYEQFF.

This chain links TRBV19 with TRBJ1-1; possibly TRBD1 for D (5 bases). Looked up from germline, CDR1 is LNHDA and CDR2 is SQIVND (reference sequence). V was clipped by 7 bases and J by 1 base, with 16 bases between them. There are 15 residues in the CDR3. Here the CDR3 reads CASTYGARENTEAFF. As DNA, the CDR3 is TGTGCCAGTACCTATGGGGCCAGAGAGAACACTGAAGCTTTCTTT.

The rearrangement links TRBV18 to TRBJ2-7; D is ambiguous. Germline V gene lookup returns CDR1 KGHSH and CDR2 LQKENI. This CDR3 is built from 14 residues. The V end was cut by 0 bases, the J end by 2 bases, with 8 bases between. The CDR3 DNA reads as TGTGCCAGCTCACCACCGTACGGTACCTACGAGCAGTACTTC. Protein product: CASSPPYGTYEQYF.

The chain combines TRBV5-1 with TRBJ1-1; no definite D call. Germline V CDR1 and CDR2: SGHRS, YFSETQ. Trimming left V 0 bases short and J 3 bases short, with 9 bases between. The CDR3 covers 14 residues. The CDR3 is CASSLAEQYTEAFF. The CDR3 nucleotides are TGCGCCAGCAGCTTGGCCGAACAGTACACTGAAGCTTTCTTT.

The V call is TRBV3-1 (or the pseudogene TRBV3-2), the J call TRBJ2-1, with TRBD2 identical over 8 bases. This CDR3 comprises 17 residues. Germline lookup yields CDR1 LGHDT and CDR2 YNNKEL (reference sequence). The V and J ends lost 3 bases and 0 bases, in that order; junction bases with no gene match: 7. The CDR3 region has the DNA TGTGCCAGCAGCCACATAACTAGCGGACTCTCCTACAATGAGCAGTTCTTC. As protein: CASSHITSGLSYNEQFF.

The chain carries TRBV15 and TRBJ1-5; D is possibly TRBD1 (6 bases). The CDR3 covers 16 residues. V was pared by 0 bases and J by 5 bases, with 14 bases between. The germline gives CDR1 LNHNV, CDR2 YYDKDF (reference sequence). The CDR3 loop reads CATSRDVGTLYQPQHF. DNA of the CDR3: TGTGCCACCAGCAGAGATGTCGGGACACTTTATCAGCCCCAGCATTTT.

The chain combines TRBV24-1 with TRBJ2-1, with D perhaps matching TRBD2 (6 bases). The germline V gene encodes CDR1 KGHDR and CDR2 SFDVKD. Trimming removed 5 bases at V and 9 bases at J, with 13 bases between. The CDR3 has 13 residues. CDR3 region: CATSGVGRSEQFF. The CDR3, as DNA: TGTGCCACCAGTGGCGTCGGGAGAAGTGAGCAGTTCTTC.

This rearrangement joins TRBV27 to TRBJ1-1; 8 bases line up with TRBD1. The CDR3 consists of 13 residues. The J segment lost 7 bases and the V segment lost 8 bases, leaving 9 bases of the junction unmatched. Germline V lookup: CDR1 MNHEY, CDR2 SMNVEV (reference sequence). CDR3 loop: CASLDRGWNEAFF. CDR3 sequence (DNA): TGTGCCAGCCTAGACAGGGGCTGGAATGAAGCTTTCTTT.

The CDR3: CASSTGLTGELFF. In DNA, the CDR3 is TGCGCCAGCAGCACAGGGCTCACCGGGGAGCTGTTTTTT. The chain combines TRBV5-1 with TRBJ2-2, with D perhaps TRBD1 (6 bases). Trimming took off 4 bases at V and 4 bases at J, with 8 bases between the two ends. CDR1 and CDR2 from the germline V gene are SGHRS and YFSETQ. This CDR3 has 13 amino acids.